These 22 T cell receptor beta chains share one sample of origin, sequenced in a study of blood T cell repertoires in COVID-19. Here immunoSEQ multiplex PCR was the method, and the copy in TCRdb shows in-frame clones only, minus some. The repertoire holds about 140,000 clones, with approximately 80% as singletons. The material sequenced was peripheral blood. The receptors were sampled from a human donor in a cohort sampled during active COVID-19.

This rearrangement joins TRBV11-2 to TRBJ2-1, with TRBD1 matching 9 bases. From germline, CDR1 is SGHAT and CDR2 FQNNGV. The ends lost 0 bases at V and 6 bases at J; junction bases unmatched: 6. The CDR3 loop spans 16 amino acids. In DNA form, the CDR3 reads TGTGCCAGCAGCTTAGATTTGGACAGGGGTATCAATGAGCAGTTCTTC. This encodes CASSLDLDRGINEQFF.

J is TRBJ2-5 and V is TRBV19, with a possible D match to TRBD1 (6 bases). Germline CDR1 reads LNHDA; CDR2 reads SQIVND (reference sequence). This CDR3 is built from 13 residues. V dropped 5 bases and J dropped 6 bases, with 13 bases sitting between them. CDR3 region: CASSVTGSQTQYF. Here the CDR3 DNA reads TGTGCCAGTAGTGTAACAGGGTCGCAGACCCAGTACTTC.

The J gene is TRBJ2-1, the V gene TRBV11-3, with D unresolved. Germline CDR1 reads SGHNT; CDR2 reads YENEEA. Trimming removed 6 bases from V and 6 bases from J, with 12 bases in between. The CDR3 runs 13 residues. The CDR3 DNA sequence: TGTGCCAGCAGTTTCCTGGCTGGCAATGAGCAGTTCTTC. Translated: CASSFLAGNEQFF.

CDR3 region: CASSPSPSFDEQFF. Written as DNA, the CDR3 is TGTGCCAGCAGCCCCTCCCCAAGCTTTGATGAGCAGTTCTTC. J is TRBJ2-1 and V is TRBV11-3; no reliable D call. Germline lookup yields CDR1 SGHNT and CDR2 YENEEA. The CDR3 runs to 14 residues. The germline V and J ends were trimmed by 5 bases and 8 bases, with 16 bases remaining between them.

The chain employs TRBV27 and TRBJ2-1, with TRBD1 matching 7 bases. The CDR3 has 18 residues. CDR1 and CDR2 (germline): MNHEY, SMNVEV (reference sequence). V lost 5 bases and J lost 15; bases outside the gene matches: 28. For the CDR3, the DNA is TGTGCCAGCAGTCTAAGGCTAACAGGGGCGATAGACCTTGGTTCCGCGTTCTTC. Translating it yields CASSLRLTGAIDLGSAFF.

The chain joins TRBV7-8 to TRBJ2-2; perhaps TRBD2 as D (5 bases). In germline, CDR1 is SGHVS, CDR2 FQNEAQ. The CDR3 totals 15 residues. V was pared by 1 base and J by 1 base, with 7 bases between. The CDR3 DNA follows: TGTGCCAGCAGCTTAGACGGGGTGAACACCGGGGAGCTGTTTTTT. It specifies CASSLDGVNTGELFF.

The rearrangement joins TRBV3-1 (or the pseudogene TRBV3-2) to TRBJ1-2; D gene unclear. Germline V gene sequence: CDR1 LGHDT, CDR2 YNNKEL (reference sequence). The CDR3 runs to 12 residues. DNA for the CDR3: TGTGGCGACCGGGCCCGGGGTTATGGCTACACCTTC. The encoded protein is CGDRARGYGYTF.

The V call is TRBV7-2, the J call TRBJ1-3, with D unresolved. The germline V gene has CDR1 SGHTA and CDR2 FQGNSA. Trimming took off 1 base at V and 4 bases at J, with 5 bases between the two ends. The CDR3 is 13 residues long. CDR3 residues: CASSLGLGNTIYF. CDR3 nucleotide sequence: TGTGCCAGCAGCTTAGGGCTGGGAAACACCATATATTTT.

The chain links TRBV2 to TRBJ1-2, with a tentative D call TRBD1 (5 bases). The CDR3 is 12 amino acids. Germline V lookup: CDR1 SNHLY, CDR2 FYNNEI. The germline V and J ends were trimmed by 6 bases and 6 bases, with 11 bases remaining between them. The DNA of the CDR3 is TGTGCCAGCAGCACTACAGGACATGGCTACACCTTC. As protein: CASSTTGHGYTF.

The chain carries TRBV2 and TRBJ1-5, with TRBD1 matching over 8 bases. Germline lookup yields CDR1 SNHLY and CDR2 FYNNEI. V gave up 4 bases and J gave up 1 base; unmatched junction bases: 6. CDR3 length: 16 residues. The CDR3 protein is CASSGKGTGSNQPQHF. The CDR3 DNA follows: TGTGCCAGCAGTGGAAAAGGGACAGGAAGCAATCAGCCCCAGCATTTT.

The chain couples TRBV11-2 to TRBJ1-2; D is unresolved. This CDR3 is built from 13 residues. The V end was cut by 0 bases, the J end by 8 bases, with 10 bases between. Germline V gene sequence: CDR1 SGHAT, CDR2 FQNNGV. The DNA of the CDR3 is TGTGCCAGCAGCTTAGATCCAAGCGGCGGCTACACCTTC. Translated, it gives CASSLDPSGGYTF. The variable domain in full, completed from reference TRBV11-2 and TRBJ1-2, reads EAGVAQSPRYKIIEKRQSVAFWCNPISGHATLYWYQQILGQGPKLLIQFQNNGVVDDSQLPKDRFSAERLKGVDSTLKIQPAKLEDSAVYLCASSLDPSGGYTFGSGTRLTVV.

The chain uses TRBV7-2 and TRBJ2-3; TRBD2 agrees at 10 bases. Germline CDR1 and CDR2: SGHTA and FQGNSA. Germline trimming cut 4 bases from V and 2 bases from J; bases unmatched to any gene: 6. CDR3 size: 16 residues. The CDR3 sequence is CASSSLAGAYTDTQYF. Written as DNA, the CDR3 is TGTGCCAGCAGCTCCCTAGCGGGGGCCTACACAGATACGCAGTATTTT.

The CDR3 nucleotides read TGTGCCAGCAGCTTGGAGGCAGGGATCGTAAAGGGCTACACCTTC. Encoded protein: CASSLEAGIVKGYTF. The chain combines TRBV5-6 with TRBJ1-2; possibly TRBD1 for D (5 bases). The CDR3 has 15 residues. The V and J ends lost 0 bases and 8 bases respectively, with 17 bases between them. Germline V gene sequence: CDR1 SGHDT, CDR2 YYEEEE.

CDR3 amino acids: CAISDRGQGGYTF. CDR3 bases: TGTGCCATCAGTGACAGGGGGCAGGGAGGCTACACCTTC. The chain has TRBV10-3 and TRBJ1-2; 8 bases match TRBD1. Germline CDR1 is ENHRY and CDR2 is SYGVKD. The CDR3 has 13 amino acids. Losses at the gene ends were 3 bases for V and 8 bases for J; bases not matched to a gene: 5.

This clone was picked up a small number of times. The chain has TRBV15 and TRBJ2-1; TRBD1 agrees at 7 bases. The germline gives CDR1 LNHNV, CDR2 YYDKDF (reference sequence). The CDR3 is 16 amino acids. The J segment lost 6 bases and the V segment lost 2 bases, leaving 10 bases of the junction unmatched. The CDR3 loop reads CATSRPGTVYGNEQFF. CDR3 DNA sequence: TGTGCCACCAGCAGACCCGGGACAGTCTACGGCAATGAGCAGTTCTTC.

This clone was detected only a few times. The V gene is TRBV4-3, the J gene TRBJ1-4; 8 nucleotides line up with TRBD1. Trimming at V came to 6 bases and at J to 5 bases, leaving 8 bases not matched to a gene. The CDR3 length is 15 residues. In germline, CDR1 is LGHNA, CDR2 YSLEER. CDR3 sequence (DNA): TGCGCCAGCAGGGGACAGGAGCTCGGGAATGAAAAACTGTTTTTT. Residues: CASRGQELGNEKLFF.

The chain joins TRBV28 to TRBJ2-7; D call uncertain. V was cut by 3 bases and J by 3 bases, with 3 bases left in between. Looked up from germline, CDR1 is MDHEN and CDR2 is SYDVKM. There are 11 residues in the CDR3. The CDR3 reads CASSFGYEQYF. In DNA form, the CDR3 reads TGTGCCAGCAGTTTCGGCTACGAGCAGTACTTC.

The rearrangement uses TRBV6-4 and TRBJ1-2; 8 nucleotides line up with TRBD1. Germline loops: CDR1 MRHNA, CDR2 SNTAGT. The CDR3 contains 16 residues. V shed 0 bases and J 7 bases; nucleotides not matched to a gene: 10. The CDR3 DNA follows: TGTGCCAGCAGTGACTCAGGGGACAGGCGACTCTCTGGCTACACCTTC. This codes for CASSDSGDRRLSGYTF.

This clone was detected ten times or more. V usage is TRBV11-3 and J usage is TRBJ2-1, with 11 positions matching TRBD1. Germline CDR1 reads SGHNT; CDR2 reads YENEEA. The CDR3 runs to 15 residues. After removal of 5 bases from V and 4 bases from J, the junction contained 4 bases not matched to a gene. CDR3 amino acids: CASSTGTGGYNEQFF. The CDR3 DNA sequence: TGTGCCAGCAGCACCGGGACAGGGGGATACAATGAGCAGTTCTTC. The complete variable domain, with remaining parts taken from reference TRBV11-3 and TRBJ2-1, reads EAGVVQSPRYKIIEKKQPVAFWCNPISGHNTLYWYLQNLGQGPELLIRYENEEAVDDSQLPKDRFSAERLKGVDSTLKIQPAELGDSAVYLCASSTGTGGYNEQFFGPGTRLTVL.

The V gene is TRBV3-1 (or the pseudogene TRBV3-2), the J gene TRBJ1-3; D may be TRBD1 (6 bases). Trimming took off 5 bases at V and 3 bases at J, with 14 bases between the two ends. CDR1 is LGHDT and CDR2 is YNNKEL in the germline V gene (reference sequence). The CDR3 spans 15 residues. CDR3 loop: CASSLVGGGGNTIYF. DNA of the CDR3: TGTGCCAGCAGCTTGGTTGGGGGCGGTGGAAACACCATATATTTT.

The chain is built from TRBV6-2 or TRBV6-3 and TRBJ1-2, with no clear D. CDR3 length equals 13 residues. Germline loops: CDR1 MNHEY, CDR2 SVGEGT. The germline V and J ends were trimmed by 3 bases and 6 bases, with 11 bases remaining between them. CDR3 in amino acids: CASSYLRENGYTF. CDR3 DNA sequence: TGTGCCAGCAGTTATTTGCGGGAGAATGGCTACACCTTC.

The chain carries TRBV4-2 and TRBJ1-3; TRBD1 is a possible D gene (6 bases). CDR3 length: 14 amino acids. The germline CDR1 and CDR2 sequences are LGHNA and YNFKEQ. V gave up 3 bases and J gave up 2 bases, with 8 bases separating them. CDR3: CASSQPGAGNTIYF. Written as DNA, the CDR3 is TGTGCCAGCAGCCAGCCAGGGGCTGGAAACACCATATATTTT.